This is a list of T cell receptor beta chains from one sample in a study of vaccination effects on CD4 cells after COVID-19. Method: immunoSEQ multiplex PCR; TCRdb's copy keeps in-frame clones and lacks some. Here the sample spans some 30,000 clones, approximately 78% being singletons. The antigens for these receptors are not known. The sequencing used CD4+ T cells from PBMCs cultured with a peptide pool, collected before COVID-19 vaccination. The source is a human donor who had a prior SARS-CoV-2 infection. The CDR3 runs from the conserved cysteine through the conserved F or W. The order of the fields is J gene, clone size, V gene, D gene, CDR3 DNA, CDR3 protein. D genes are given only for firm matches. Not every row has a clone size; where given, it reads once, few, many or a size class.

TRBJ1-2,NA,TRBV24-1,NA,TGTGCCACCAGTGCTCCGGGCCTCTATGGCTACACCTTC,CATSAPGLYGYTF
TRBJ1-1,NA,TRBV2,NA,TGTGCCGGGACTCGGAACACTGAAGCTTTCTTT,CAGTRNTEAFF
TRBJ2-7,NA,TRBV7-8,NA,TGTGCCAGCAGCCGAGAGCCGAGCGGTACCTACGAGCAGTACTTC,CASSREPSGTYEQYF
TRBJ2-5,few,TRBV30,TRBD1,TGTGCCTGGAGTTTTTGGACCGACCGACAGGGTAAACAAGAGACCCAGTACTTC,CAWSFWTDRQGKQETQYF
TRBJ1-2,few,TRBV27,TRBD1,TGTGCCAGCAGTCCTCGGACAGGGGGCAAGAATGGCTACACCTTC,CASSPRTGGKNGYTF
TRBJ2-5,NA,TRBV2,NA,TGTGCCAGCAGTGAACAAAACGACCAAGAGACCCAGTACTTC,CASSEQNDQETQYF
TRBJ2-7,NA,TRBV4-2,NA,TGTGCCAGCAGCCAGGAGGGGGACTACGAGCAGTACTTC,CASSQEGDYEQYF
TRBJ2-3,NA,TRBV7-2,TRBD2,TGTGCCAGCAGCTCCCGGGGGGCAGATACGCAGTATTTT,CASSSRGADTQYF
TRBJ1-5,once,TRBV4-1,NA,TGCGCCAGCAGCCAAGACGGGGTAGGGGGTCAGCCCCAGCATTTT,CASSQDGVGGQPQHF
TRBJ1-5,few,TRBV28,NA,TGTGCCAGCAGTTTATTTGGTCAGCCCCAGCATTTT,CASSLFGQPQHF
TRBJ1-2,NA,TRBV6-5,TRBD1,TGTGCCAGCAGTTGGGAACCGGGACAGACTAACTATGGCTACACCTTC,CASSWEPGQTNYGYTF
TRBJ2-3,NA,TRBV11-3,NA,TGTGCCAGCAGCTTAGGTCGCCAGACCCTAACAGATACGCAGTATTTT,CASSLGRQTLTDTQYF
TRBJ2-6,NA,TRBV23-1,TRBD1,TGCGCCAGCAGTCCGGACAGGGTCTCTGGGGCCAACGTCCTGACTTTC,CASSPDRVSGANVLTF